A selection of T cell receptor beta chains follows, all from one sample in a study of cytomegalovirus exposure and HLA in healthy donors. TCRdb's copy holds only in-frame clones and misses some; the assay was immunoSEQ multiplex PCR. The sample has about 130,000 clones, 70% to 80% seen once; the top ten hold more than 1.5%. Sequencing was done on a sample of PBMCs. The receptors here all came from a man aged 45 to 65 in good health and CMV-seronegative. The CDR3 runs from the conserved cysteine through the conserved F or W. Not every row has a clone size; where given, it reads once, few, many or a size class.

j_call,clone_size,v_call,cdr3_aa
TRBJ2-2,-,TRBV4-1,CASSQDLQANTGELFF
TRBJ1-2,-,TRBV7-3,CASSLDGERGNGYTF
TRBJ2-1,-,TRBV30,CAWSEVTGPSEQFF
TRBJ1-2,-,TRBV9,CASSVVGGGYTF
TRBJ2-5,-,TRBV5-1,CASGTGSLQETQYF
TRBJ1-2,-,TRBV4-1,CASSQSYGGYTF
TRBJ2-1,-,TRBV4-3,CASSQDRDRYNEQFF
TRBJ1-2,few,TRBV4-1,CASSQDQGRWGYTF
TRBJ2-2,-,TRBV7-9,CSSSLGVGDTGELFF
TRBJ1-1,-,TRBV5-6,CASSFKRTGATGAFF
TRBJ2-1,-,TRBV6-4,CASSDSTDRGNHLFF
TRBJ1-5,-,TRBV7-9,CSSSVGLQGPQHF
TRBJ1-5,few,TRBV15,CATSRDVGGDQPQHF
TRBJ1-2,few,TRBV6-5,CASSADRGGHGYTF
TRBJ2-7,-,TRBV9,CASSVGYSIKGENYEQYF